The 5 T cell receptor beta chains given below trace back to one sample, sequenced in a study of shared clonotypes between healthy human individuals. Clones were sequenced by immunoSEQ multiplex PCR, and TCRdb holds only the in-frame ones, with some missing. This table has 2 million to 2.5 million clones, about 94% appearing once. Specimen: naive CD4+ T cells sorted from blood. Subset defined: CD45RA+ positively selected. These receptors all stem from a man younger than 35 in good health.

The chain links TRBV7-9 to TRBJ1-3; D is unresolved. Trimming removed 2 bases at V and 4 bases at J, with 15 bases between. The germline gives CDR1 SEHNR, CDR2 FQNEAQ (reference sequence). The CDR3 has 16 residues. The chain's CDR3 is CASSLKEGSHGNTIYF. CDR3 sequence (DNA): TGTGCCAGCAGCTTAAAGGAAGGGTCCCACGGAAACACCATATATTTT.

In DNA form, the CDR3 reads TGTGCCAGCCAGTTTCCCTGGGGAGAGACCCAGTACTTC. Translated: CASQFPWGETQYF. V usage is TRBV2 and J usage is TRBJ2-5, with D unclear. V was shortened by 8 bases and J by 4 bases, with 14 bases between the two germline ends. The CDR3 sequence is 13 residues long. Germline loops: CDR1 SNHLY, CDR2 FYNNEI.

The gene calls are TRBV12-5 and TRBJ2-3; 12 bases are a match to TRBD2. Germline CDR1 and CDR2: LGHNT and FRNRAP. The CDR3 extends over 19 amino acids. V lost 2 bases to trimming and J lost 2 bases; unmatched junction nucleotides: 11. CDR3 loop: CASGLSTSGRPAHTDTQYF. The DNA for the CDR3 is TGTGCTAGTGGTTTGTCGACTAGCGGGAGACCGGCTCACACAGATACGCAGTATTTT.

The chain combines TRBV5-8 with TRBJ2-3, with a tentative D call TRBD2 (5 bases). There are 14 residues in the CDR3. Trimming pared 4 bases from V and 3 bases from J, leaving 12 bases between. Germline CDR1 and CDR2: SGHTS and YDEGEE. The CDR3 spells CASSPWTETDTQYF. CDR3 DNA: TGTGCCAGCAGCCCGTGGACTGAAACAGATACGCAGTATTTT. The complete variable domain, with remaining parts taken from reference TRBV5-8 and TRBJ2-3, reads EAGVTQSPTHLIKTRGQQATLRCSPISGHTSVYWYQQALGLGLQFLLWYDEGEERNRGNFPPRFSGRQFPNYSSELNVNALELEDSALYLCASSPWTETDTQYFGPGTRLTVL.

In regard to this clone: Other DNA sequences from this sample encode an identical CDR3 as well. This chain connects TRBV9 to TRBJ1-3; no clear D gene. CDR1 and CDR2 from the germline V gene are SGDLS and YYNGEE. This CDR3 is built from 14 residues. Deletions cut 0 bases from V and 0 bases from J, with 4 bases between. The CDR3 coding sequence is TGTGCCAGCAGCGTAGGTCCCTCTGGAAACACCATATATTTT. It codes for CASSVGPSGNTIYF.